This T cell receptor (beta chain) was documented in a study of blood T cells in healthy people across ages. Total RNA extraction produced at least 5 micrograms (per sample) for the study. The CDR3 is made up of 17 amino acids. Germline V gene lookup returns CDR1 MNHNY and CDR2 SVGAGI (reference sequence). Deletions cut 2 bases from V and 0 bases from J, with 13 bases between. Using a J-beta primer mix together with a sample-barcoded 5' primer, a second PCR was run for about 6 to 11 cycles. The template-switch adaptor was a 5' adaptor with 12 random nucleotides. It tagged each cDNA molecule. TCRdb redid the calling of the 5' RACE reads with MiXCR, one entry per CDR3 protein. The table records under 1,000,000 distinct CDR3 sequences, roughly 35% of them present only once. Note on this clonotype: Antigen specificity is unknown.

Findings and caveats of the study: It was the long-lived donors that had more naive CD4+ cells and higher diversity than aged donors.

The rearrangement links TRBV6-6 to TRBJ2-2; D unresolved. The sequencing sample was made of blood. This TCR came from a man younger than 35 in good health. The CDR3 DNA follows: TGTGCCAGCAGTTACGGTCTTGTCGGCCCGAACACCGGGGAGCTGTTTTTT. Protein product: CASSYGLVGPNTGELFF.